One and the same sample provided the 27 T cell receptor beta chains below, sequenced in a study of OX40 agonist ivuxolimab in advanced cancers. The data were produced by immunoSEQ multiplex PCR, yet TCRdb's version contains in-frame clones alone and is incomplete. The sample has about 46,000 clones, approximately 88% seen once. Source: CD4+ or CD8+ T cells sorted from blood, taken in a trial of the OX40 agonist ivuxolimab. The source is an adult with an advanced solid tumor such as melanoma, head and neck, liver or kidney cancer.

V gene TRBV7-9 combines with J gene TRBJ2-1; D is undetermined. V was pared by 2 bases and J by 6 bases, with 8 bases between. The CDR3 runs to 13 residues. CDR1 SEHNR and CDR2 FQNEAQ come from the germline V gene (reference sequence). CDR3 in amino acids: CASSLWSGNEQFF. The CDR3, as DNA: TGTGCCAGCAGCTTATGGAGTGGCAATGAGCAGTTCTTC. The entire variable domain, with the rest obtained from reference TRBV7-9 and TRBJ2-1, is as follows: DTGVSQNPRHKITKRGQNVTFRCDPISEHNRLYWYRQTLGQGPEFLTYFQNEAQLEKSRLLSDRFSAERPKGSFSTLEIQRTEQGDSAMYLCASSLWSGNEQFFGPGTRLTVL.

The sample holds a few counts of this clone. The rearrangement joins TRBV10-3 to TRBJ1-1; no definite D call. The ends were cut back, 10 bases at V and 0 bases at J, with 9 bases in the middle. The CDR3 length is 12 residues. Germline CDR1 and CDR2: ENHRY and SYGVKD. CDR3 DNA: TGTGCCACCTCAGAACTGAACACTGAAGCTTTCTTT. Translation: CATSELNTEAFF.

V and J are TRBV27 and TRBJ1-6; D gene ambiguous. The CDR3 totals 13 residues. Germline CDR1 reads MNHEY; CDR2 reads SMNVEV (reference sequence). Trimming shortened V by 5 bases and J by 0 bases, and 2 bases separated the two germline ends. CDR3 region: CASSISYNSPLHF. The CDR3, as DNA: TGTGCCAGCAGTATCTCCTATAATTCACCCCTCCACTTT.

The V and J genes are TRBV4-1 and TRBJ2-1, with a possible D match to TRBD2 (6 bases). Trimming removed 4 bases from V and 1 base from J, with 11 bases in between. Germline CDR1 reads MGHRA; CDR2 reads YSYEKL. There are 15 residues in the CDR3. CDR3 amino acids: CASSPRELSYNEQFF. The CDR3 coding sequence is TGCGCCAGCAGCCCTCGGGAGTTATCCTACAATGAGCAGTTCTTC.

The genes are TRBV9 and TRBJ2-5; TRBD2 matches at 10 bases. This CDR3 has 17 amino acids. CDR1 and CDR2 from the germline V gene are SGDLS and YYNGEE. V was pared by 0 bases and J by 1 base, with 6 bases of the junction left unmatched. The CDR3 loop is CASSVDGVAGGQETQYF. CDR3 nucleotides: TGTGCCAGCAGCGTAGATGGAGTAGCGGGAGGCCAAGAGACCCAGTACTTC.

V is TRBV5-1 and J is TRBJ1-6; 7 bases agree with TRBD1. The junction had 5 bases not matched to a gene; V was cut back by 3 bases and J by 5 bases. Germline CDR1 reads SGHRS; CDR2 reads YFSETQ. This CDR3 has 15 residues. The CDR3 is CASSSDRADNSPLHF. CDR3 DNA: TGCGCCAGCAGCTCAGACAGGGCCGATAATTCACCCCTCCACTTT.

CDR3 coding DNA: TGTGCCAGTAGCTGGACAGGGGGAAATCAGCCCCAGCATTTT. Its protein product is CASSWTGGNQPQHF. This chain links TRBV19 with TRBJ1-5; TRBD1 matches at 10 bases. There are 14 residues in the CDR3. The V gene end was trimmed by 6 bases and the J gene end by 4 bases; junction bases not matched to a gene: 3. CDR1 is LNHDA and CDR2 is SQIVND in the germline V gene (reference sequence).

The gene calls are TRBV9 and TRBJ2-3, with D possibly TRBD1 on 5 matching bases. V lost 0 bases to trimming and J lost 3 bases, with 14 bases between them. Looked up from germline, CDR1 is SGDLS and CDR2 is YYNGEE. The CDR3 totals 16 residues. The CDR3 bases are TGTGCCAGCAGCGTAGAAGGGGTGGGAAGGACAGATACGCAGTATTTT. The encoded protein is CASSVEGVGRTDTQYF.

J is TRBJ2-4 and V is TRBV9, with unresolved D. Trimming left V 2 bases short and J 1 base short, with 10 bases between. There are 15 residues in the CDR3. Germline CDR1 reads SGDLS; CDR2 reads YYNGEE. CDR3 bases: TGTGCCAGCAGCGTCGACCTCGGGGCCAAAAACATTCAGTACTTC. Amino acid sequence: CASSVDLGAKNIQYF.

The rearrangement uses TRBV28 and TRBJ2-3; no firm D call. CDR1 is MDHEN and CDR2 is SYDVKM in the germline V gene. Trimming left V 2 bases short and J 1 base short, with 1 base between. This CDR3 spans 12 amino acids. This CDR3 reads CASSLGTDTQYF. The CDR3 DNA is TGTGCCAGCAGTTTAGGCACAGATACGCAGTATTTT.

DNA for the CDR3: TGCGCCAGCAGCCAAGGCCCAAGGACCGCGAGAAATCAGCCCCAGCATTTT. It specifies CASSQGPRTARNQPQHF. The genes are TRBV4-1 and TRBJ1-5; the D is unclear. The CDR3 is 17 residues long. Germline loops: CDR1 MGHRA, CDR2 YSYEKL. Trimming cost V 1 base and J 4 bases, with 17 bases left between them.

This clone showed up just a few times. V gene TRBV7-2 combines with J gene TRBJ2-7; 11 bases agree with TRBD2. The ends lost 5 bases at V and 2 bases at J; junction bases unmatched: 5. In germline, CDR1 is SGHTA, CDR2 FQGNSA. The CDR3 consists of 15 residues. This CDR3 is CASSTPGLAAYEQYF. In DNA form, the CDR3 reads TGTGCCAGCAGCACGCCGGGACTAGCGGCCTACGAGCAGTACTTC.

This chain uses TRBV14 with TRBJ1-5; 8 bases are a match to TRBD1. Germline CDR1 and CDR2: SGHDN and FVKESK. There are 15 residues in the CDR3. V was pared by 4 bases and J by 4 bases, with 6 bases of the junction left unmatched. The CDR3 is CASSRGQGLNQPQHF. The DNA for the CDR3 is TGTGCCAGCAGCCGAGGACAGGGACTGAATCAGCCCCAGCATTTT.

This clone was seen a few times. The genes are TRBV18 and TRBJ2-1, with 9 bases fitting TRBD2. CDR3 length: 15 residues. V was clipped by 3 bases and J by 0 bases; unmatched bases: 0. Germline assignment: CDR1 KGHSH and CDR2 LQKENI. This CDR3 reads CASSPTSGSYNEQFF. CDR3 nucleotide sequence: TGTGCCAGCTCACCGACTAGCGGCTCCTACAATGAGCAGTTCTTC.

V usage is TRBV28 and J usage is TRBJ1-1; D is unclear. The length of the CDR3 is 14 residues. Germline V lookup: CDR1 MDHEN, CDR2 SYDVKM. V lost 2 bases and J 5 bases, leaving 12 bases between the germline ends. CDR3 nucleotide sequence: TGTGCCAGCAGTTTAGTTGAGGCTAAGACTGAAGCTTTCTTT. This translates into CASSLVEAKTEAFF. Full variable domain (outside the CDR3, taken from reference TRBV28 and TRBJ1-1): DVKVTQSSRYLVKRTGEKVFLECVQDMDHENMFWYRQDPGLGLRLIYFSYDVKMKEKGDIPEGYSVSREKKERFSLILESASTNQTSMYLCASSLVEAKTEAFFGQGTRLTVV.

The chain links TRBV19 to TRBJ2-7; the D gene is possibly TRBD1 (6 bases). Germline-derived CDR1 and CDR2 are LNHDA and SQIVND (reference sequence). The V and J ends lost 6 bases and 1 base respectively, with 13 bases between them. The CDR3 is made up of 14 amino acids. For the CDR3, the DNA is TGTGCCAGTAGCCCTACTACAGGGTCCTACGAGCAGTACTTC. Encoded protein: CASSPTTGSYEQYF. The complete variable domain, with remaining parts taken from reference TRBV19 and TRBJ2-7, reads DGGITQSPKYLFRKEGQNVTLSCEQNLNHDAMYWYRQDPGQGLRLIYYSQIVNDFQKGDIAEGYSVSREKKESFPLTVTSAQKNPTAFYLCASSPTTGSYEQYFGPGTRLTVT.

This chain uses TRBV6-5 with TRBJ1-2; unclear D gene. Germline CDR1 is MNHEY and CDR2 is SVGAGI. Trimming pared 6 bases from V and 3 bases from J, leaving 14 bases between. This CDR3 region has 14 residues. The CDR3: CASSQAQAYYGYTF. The CDR3 region has the DNA TGTGCCAGCAGCCAAGCACAAGCTTACTATGGCTACACCTTC.

J is TRBJ1-2 and V is TRBV7-8; TRBD1 matches 9 bases. The ends lost 4 bases at V and 0 bases at J; junction bases unmatched: 3. This CDR3 has 15 residues. Per the germline V gene, CDR1 is SGHVS and CDR2 is FQNEAQ. For the CDR3, the DNA is TGTGCCAGCAGCTGGGGGACAGGGTCTAACTATGGCTACACCTTC. It yields the protein CASSWGTGSNYGYTF.

V is TRBV12-1 and J is TRBJ2-7; the table gives TRBD2 as D, unverified against the DNA. TRBV12-1 is an annotated pseudogene. The CDR3 is made up of 12 amino acids. CDR3 sequence reads: CASSPVPHEQYF. CDR3 sequence (DNA): TGTGCCAGCAGCCCCGTTCCCCACGAGCAGTACTTC.

The chain has TRBV5-4 and TRBJ2-2; 7 bases line up with TRBD2. CDR3 length: 17 residues. The junction had 12 bases not matched to a gene; V was cut back by 6 bases and J by 1 base. The germline gives CDR1 SGHNT, CDR2 YYREEE (reference sequence). The CDR3 sequence: CASTWLADNRNTGELFF. In nucleotides, the CDR3 is TGTGCCAGCACCTGGCTAGCGGACAACCGGAACACCGGGGAGCTGTTTTTT. The complete variable domain, with remaining parts taken from reference TRBV5-4 and TRBJ2-2, reads ETGVTQSPTHLIKTRGQQVTLRCSSQSGHNTVSWYQQALGQGPQFIFQYYREEENGRGNFPPRFSGLQFPNYSSELNVNALELDDSALYLCASTWLADNRNTGELFFGEGSRLTVL.

This clone appeared a single time. The chain couples TRBV7-6 to TRBJ2-1; 12 positions match TRBD2. V lost 4 bases and J lost 8; bases outside the gene matches: 12. CDR3 length: 17 amino acids. CDR1 SGHVS and CDR2 FNYEAQ come from the germline V gene. CDR3 nucleotide sequence: TGTGCCAGCAGCTCGGGACTAGCGGGTCCGGGCAACCATGAGCAGTTCTTC. Translation: CASSSGLAGPGNHEQFF.

This chain uses TRBV27 with TRBJ2-5; D is unclear. The closer fit of TRBJ2-7 to the DNA end suggests the J call may be wrong. The CDR3 runs 14 residues. The germline V gene encodes CDR1 MNHEY and CDR2 SMNVEV (reference sequence). Here the CDR3 reads CASSLEIGSYEQYF. CDR3 DNA: TGTGCCAGCAGTCTAGAAATAGGGTCCTACGAGCAGTACTTC.

This clone was counted a few times. V gene TRBV30 combines with J gene TRBJ1-3; D unclear. CDR3 size: 13 residues. V lost 2 bases and J 0 bases, leaving 5 bases between the germline ends. CDR1 and CDR2 (germline): GTSNPN, SVGIG (reference sequence). Here the CDR3 reads CAWSFNSGNTIYF. The CDR3, as DNA: TGTGCCTGGAGTTTTAACTCTGGAAACACCATATATTTT. Drawing the rest from reference TRBV30 and TRBJ1-3, the complete variable domain is SQTIHQWPATLVQPVGSPLSLECTVEGTSNPNLYWYRQAAGRGLQLLFYSVGIGQISSEVPQNLSASRPQDRQFILSSKKLLLSDSGFYLCAWSFNSGNTIYFGEGSWLTVV.

This clone occurred a few times. V is TRBV5-4 and J is TRBJ1-2; 7 bases are a match to TRBD1. The CDR3 is 14 amino acids. Germline V lookup: CDR1 SGHNT, CDR2 YYREEE (reference sequence). J was trimmed by 4 bases and V by 4 bases; bases with no gene match: 7. DNA for the CDR3: TGTGCCAGCAGCACCGGGACAGAACCCTATGGCTACACCTTC. This codes for CASSTGTEPYGYTF.

The genes are TRBV2 and TRBJ2-2, with TRBD1 matching over 9 bases. CDR3 size: 13 residues. J lost 5 bases, V lost 7 bases, and 2 bases had no gene match. CDR1 is SNHLY and CDR2 is FYNNEI in the germline V gene. The DNA of the CDR3 is TGTGCCAGCATAGACAGGGGGACCGGGGAGCTGTTTTTT. The encoded protein is CASIDRGTGELFF.

The chain employs TRBV7-9 and TRBJ1-2; D is undetermined. The CDR3 covers 16 residues. Per germline, CDR1 SEHNR and CDR2 FQNEAQ (reference sequence). Trimming removed 1 base from V and 0 bases from J, with 12 bases in between. The CDR3 protein is CASSLVAGTPNYGYTF. CDR3 bases: TGTGCCAGCAGCTTAGTTGCCGGTACCCCTAACTATGGCTACACCTTC.

This chain joins TRBV6-4 and TRBJ1-5; D might be TRBD1 (5 bases). This CDR3 has 12 residues. V shed 6 bases and J shed 6 bases, with 9 bases lying between them. The V gene's germline CDR1 is MRHNA and CDR2 SNTAGT. The CDR3 loop reads CASSRGGQPQHF. As DNA, the CDR3 is TGTGCCAGCAGCCGTGGGGGTCAGCCCCAGCATTTT.